The entry that follows covers one T cell receptor (beta chain) sequence. Looked up from germline, CDR1 is LNHNV and CDR2 is YYDKDF (reference sequence). The CDR3 has 12 amino acids. Trimming shortened V by 8 bases and J by 3 bases, and 7 bases separated the two germline ends. PCR involved 60 Vbeta and 13 Jbeta primers. The repertoire was sequenced with immunoSEQ multiplex PCR; TCRdb's copy has only in-frame clones and lacks some. Of 100,000 to 150,000 clones detected, approximately 81% appear once; the ten largest clones hold about 0.74%. The data derive from a study of cytomegalovirus exposure and HLA in healthy donors.

The source material was PBMCs. The rearrangement uses TRBV15 and TRBJ1-4; D gene unclear. The source is a man between 18 and 29 years old in good health and CMV-seronegative. The CDR3 is CATSRSNEKLFF. Written as DNA, the CDR3 is TGTGCCACCTCTCGTTCTAATGAAAAACTGTTTTTT.